These 25 T cell receptor beta chains originate from one sample sequenced in a study of blood T cell repertoires in COVID-19 (dated by TCRdb to 2019 to 2021). The method was the immunoSEQ multiplex PCR assay. In its TCRdb copy, this immuneACCESS table keeps in-frame sequences only and misses some clones. Where compared with another copy, unresolved V genes explain less than half of these, and the others have no known cause. The sample has 35,000 to 45,000 clones on record, 92% of them singletons. The top ten clonotypes cover about a tenth of the sample. What was sequenced was peripheral blood. The receptors here all came from a man aged 45-65 years with active COVID-19.

The gene calls are TRBV2 and TRBJ2-1; TRBD1 matches 8 bases. This CDR3 has 13 residues. With 8 bases clipped from V and 7 bases from J, the junction kept 7 bases outside the gene matches. Germline CDR1 is SNHLY and CDR2 is FYNNEI. The CDR3 DNA reads as TGTGCCAGCGTGGGACAGGAGTCTAATGAGCAGTTCTTC. Its translation: CASVGQESNEQFF.

V gene TRBV5-6 combines with J gene TRBJ1-1; D gene ambiguous. CDR1 SGHDT and CDR2 YYEEEE come from the germline V gene. This CDR3 region has 14 residues. V was clipped by 5 bases and J by 1 base, with 12 bases between them. CDR3 DNA sequence: TGTGCCAGCAGTCCCCTACCCCCGAACACTGAAGCTTTCTTT. Its translation is CASSPLPPNTEAFF.

The gene calls are TRBV18 and TRBJ1-2, with D possibly being TRBD1 (6 bases). Germline V lookup: CDR1 KGHSH, CDR2 LQKENI. This CDR3 comprises 13 residues. V lost 6 bases, J lost 2 bases, and 10 bases lay in between. The CDR3 is CASSPDRNYGYTF. CDR3 bases: TGTGCCAGCTCGCCCGACAGGAACTATGGCTACACCTTC.

The chain carries TRBV2 and TRBJ1-1; D remains ambiguous. In germline, CDR1 is SNHLY, CDR2 FYNNEI. The CDR3 has 13 residues. V lost 4 bases and J lost 4, with 10 bases in between. The CDR3 loop reads CASSAKSSTEAFF. CDR3 in DNA: TGTGCCAGCAGTGCGAAGTCTAGCACTGAAGCTTTCTTT.

The CDR3 region is CASRDGIGGLNTEAFF. Here the CDR3 DNA reads TGTGCCAGCAGGGACGGGATAGGCGGGTTGAACACTGAAGCTTTCTTT. This sequence joins TRBV28 and TRBJ1-1; D gene uncertain. This CDR3 spans 16 amino acids. V was pared by 6 bases and J by 0 bases, with 17 bases between. The germline V gene has CDR1 MDHEN and CDR2 SYDVKM.

This clone was seen once. The chain employs TRBV6-1 and TRBJ2-3; maybe TRBD2 (5 bases). V lost 1 base and J lost 4, with 12 bases in between. Germline CDR1 reads MNHNS; CDR2 reads SASEGT. The CDR3 covers 15 residues. This CDR3 is CASSEVGVVPDTQYF. The CDR3 nucleotides read TGTGCCAGCAGTGAAGTGGGAGTGGTCCCAGATACGCAGTATTTT.

The CDR3 DNA reads as TGTGCCAGCAGCCAGACACTAGCGGGGGCATTCTCCGGGGAGCTGTTTTTT. Translating gives CASSQTLAGAFSGELFF. This chain connects TRBV4-2 to TRBJ2-2, with 11 bases matching TRBD2. CDR3 length: 17 amino acids. Germline loops: CDR1 LGHNA, CDR2 YNFKEQ. The V gene end was trimmed by 3 bases and the J gene end by 6 bases; junction bases not matched to a gene: 9.

The V gene is TRBV6-2 or TRBV6-3, the J gene TRBJ2-5, with D maybe TRBD2 (7 bases). V shed 6 bases and J shed 5 bases, with 13 bases lying between them. The CDR3 is 13 amino acids. Germline values: CDR1 MNHEY, CDR2 SVGEGT. CDR3 protein: CASSSGGRETQYF. CDR3 nucleotides: TGTGCCAGCAGCTCCGGGGGGCGGGAGACCCAGTACTTC.

This clone occurred once. V is TRBV20-1 and J is TRBJ2-5; D is ambiguous. The V end was cut by 6 bases, the J end by 7 bases, with 9 bases between. The CDR3 runs to 10 residues. The germline V gene has CDR1 DFQATT and CDR2 SNEGSKA (reference sequence). This CDR3 is CSALASTQYF. CDR3 nucleotide sequence: TGCAGTGCCCTGGCCTCGACCCAGTACTTC.

The chain has TRBV7-2 and TRBJ2-1; D remains unclear. V was clipped by 4 bases and J by 0 bases, with 13 bases between them. Germline V gene data show CDR1 as SGHTA and CDR2 as FQGNSA. This CDR3 is built from 16 residues. The CDR3 DNA is TGTGCCAGCAGCTCTGTCACTTACCGCTCCTACAATGAGCAGTTCTTC. It translates to CASSSVTYRSYNEQFF.

The DNA for the CDR3 is TGTGCCAGCAGTGCTAGCGGGAAACGTCAAAATGAGCAGTTCTTC. Translated: CASSASGKRQNEQFF. V and J are TRBV6-4 and TRBJ2-1, with 9 positions matching TRBD2. J was trimmed by 7 bases and V by 4 bases; bases with no gene match: 8. This CDR3 contains 15 residues. Per germline, CDR1 MRHNA and CDR2 SNTAGT.

The rearrangement links TRBV6-4 to TRBJ2-7; 10 bases fit TRBD2. The CDR3 sequence is 17 residues long. The V gene end was trimmed by 2 bases and the J gene end by 0 bases; junction bases not matched to a gene: 7. Per germline, CDR1 MRHNA and CDR2 SNTAGT. The CDR3 reads CASSDPGTSEYSYEQYF. CDR3 DNA: TGTGCCAGCAGTGACCCCGGGACTAGCGAGTACTCCTACGAGCAGTACTTC.

This rearrangement joins TRBV7-9 to TRBJ1-6, with D perhaps TRBD1 (6 bases). V gave up 1 base and J gave up 7 bases, with 11 bases separating them. This CDR3 comprises 15 residues. Germline-derived CDR1 and CDR2 are SEHNR and FQNEAQ (reference sequence). This CDR3 reads CASSLGNRANSPLHF. As DNA, the CDR3 is TGTGCCAGCAGCTTAGGAAACAGGGCAAATTCACCCCTCCACTTT.

This rearrangement joins TRBV25-1 to TRBJ2-5, with a weak D call TRBD2 (6 bases). Germline values: CDR1 MGHDK, CDR2 SYGVNS. There are 15 residues in the CDR3. Trimming stripped 3 bases from V and 4 bases from J, with 15 bases between. The DNA for the CDR3 is TGTGCCAGCAGTGAGGTGAGGGGACTTATAGAGACCCAGTACTTC. Its protein product is CASSEVRGLIETQYF. Combining the CDR3 with reference TRBV25-1 and TRBJ2-5 gives the whole variable domain EADIYQTPRYLVIGTGKKITLECSQTMGHDKMYWYQQDPGMELHLIHYSYGVNSTEKGDLSSESTVSRIRTEHFPLTLESARPSHTSQYLCASSEVRGLIETQYFGPGTRLLVL.

The chain employs TRBV2 and TRBJ2-7; D unclear. Germline CDR1 SNHLY, CDR2 FYNNEI. CDR3 length equals 13 residues. Trimming shortened V by 7 bases and J by 6 bases, and 16 bases separated the two germline ends. Written as DNA, the CDR3 is TGTGCCAGCACAACCGGATGGGCCATCGAGCAGTACTTC. Translated: CASTTGWAIEQYF. Looking up the rest from reference TRBV2 and TRBJ2-7 gives the full variable domain: EPEVTQTPSHQVTQMGQEVILRCVPISNHLYFYWYRQILGQKVEFLVSFYNNEISEKSEIFDDQFSVERPDGSNFTLKIRSTKLEDSAMYFCASTTGWAIEQYFGPGTRLTVT.

The chain uses TRBV7-8 and TRBJ1-5, with D maybe TRBD1 (6 bases). V lost 2 bases to trimming and J lost 0 bases, with 14 bases between them. The CDR3 is 17 residues long. The V gene's germline CDR1 is SGHVS and CDR2 FQNEAQ. CDR3 coding DNA: TGTGCCAGCAGCTTAAATCCCACAGGGTTTAGCAATCAGCCCCAGCATTTT. It yields the protein CASSLNPTGFSNQPQHF. Full variable domain (missing parts from reference TRBV7-8 and TRBJ1-5): GAGVSQSPRYKVAKRGQDVALRCDPISGHVSLFWYQQALGQGPEFLTYFQNEAQLDKSGLPSDRFFAERPEGSVSTLKIQRTQQEDSAVYLCASSLNPTGFSNQPQHFGDGTRLSIL.

This clone showed up just once. This chain connects TRBV2 to TRBJ2-7; 8 positions match TRBD2. The CDR3 covers 14 residues. The trim removed 6 bases at V and 1 base at J, leaving 5 bases unmatched. Germline V lookup: CDR1 SNHLY, CDR2 FYNNEI. In nucleotides, the CDR3 is TGTGCCAGCAGAGAGCGGGAGTCATCCTACGAGCAGTACTTC. Translated: CASRERESSYEQYF.

The chain has TRBV27 and TRBJ2-2; 14 bases fit TRBD2. The trim removed 4 bases at V and 1 base at J, leaving 5 bases unmatched. Per the germline V gene, CDR1 is MNHEY and CDR2 is SMNVEV (reference sequence). The CDR3 consists of 18 residues. Here the CDR3 reads CASSSGTSGSRNTGELFF. In DNA form, the CDR3 reads TGTGCCAGCAGTTCCGGGACTAGCGGGAGCCGGAACACCGGGGAGCTGTTTTTT.

The chain uses TRBV3-1 (or the pseudogene TRBV3-2) and TRBJ1-1; TRBD1 might be the D (6 bases). Per germline, CDR1 LGHDT and CDR2 YNNKEL (reference sequence). The length of the CDR3 is 17 residues. Trimming removed 4 bases from V and 1 base from J, with 19 bases in between. In nucleotides, the CDR3 is TGTGCCAGCAGCCCCGCGAAGTGGGGGCGATCGAACACTGAAGCTTTCTTT. Its translation: CASSPAKWGRSNTEAFF.

This sequence joins TRBV5-1 and TRBJ2-7; possible D gene TRBD1, 6 bases. This CDR3 has 15 residues. V was shortened by 6 bases and J by 0 bases, with 16 bases between the two germline ends. Per germline, CDR1 SGHRS and CDR2 YFSETQ. The CDR3 nucleotides are TGCGCCAGCACTACCGCAGACAGGAGCTCCTACGAGCAGTACTTC. Encoded protein: CASTTADRSSYEQYF.

The V and J genes are TRBV19 and TRBJ1-5; no clear D gene. Germline assignment: CDR1 LNHDA and CDR2 SQIVND (reference sequence). V dropped 0 bases and J dropped 7 bases, with 16 bases sitting between them. This CDR3 region has 16 residues. This chain's CDR3 is CASSIDREGSRQPQHF. The CDR3 bases are TGTGCCAGTAGTATAGATCGGGAAGGGAGTCGACAGCCCCAGCATTTT.

The V gene is TRBV28, the J gene TRBJ1-5, with D maybe TRBD1 (6 bases). Germline CDR1 reads MDHEN; CDR2 reads SYDVKM. The ends were cut back, 6 bases at V and 4 bases at J, with 19 bases in the middle. The CDR3 is 16 amino acids. The CDR3 spells CASRPAGVSTNQPQHF. CDR3 nucleotides: TGTGCCAGCAGACCAGCAGGGGTCTCCACGAATCAGCCCCAGCATTTT.

This chain joins TRBV12-3 or TRBV12-4 and TRBJ1-5; D is unresolved. V was pared by 2 bases and J by 7 bases, with 9 bases between. The CDR3 is made up of 13 amino acids. The CDR3 reads CASSLNVGQPQHF. The CDR3, as DNA: TGTGCCAGCAGTTTAAACGTTGGCCAGCCCCAGCATTTT.

The V gene is TRBV7-9, the J gene TRBJ2-3; D gene uncertain. The V end lost 2 bases, the J end lost 0 bases, and 9 bases lay between the germline ends. The CDR3 spans 15 residues. The germline gives CDR1 SEHNR, CDR2 FQNEAQ (reference sequence). CDR3 sequence (DNA): TGTGCCAGCAGCTTACCTAGACCTAGCACAGATACGCAGTATTTT. Protein: CASSLPRPSTDTQYF.

V gene TRBV10-3 combines with J gene TRBJ2-2; tentative D call: TRBD2 (6 bases). This CDR3 has 15 amino acids. The V gene's germline CDR1 is ENHRY and CDR2 SYGVKD. Between the trimmed V and J ends, which lost 2 bases and 1 base, there was a span of 8 bases. The CDR3 sequence: CAISEGRGNTGELFF. In DNA form, the CDR3 reads TGTGCCATCAGTGAGGGGCGGGGGAACACCGGGGAGCTGTTTTTT.